These 13 T cell receptor beta chains originate from one sample sequenced in a study of long-term antiretroviral therapy in people with HIV (dated 2022 in TCRdb). The immunoSEQ hsTCRB v3.0 assay was used at survey level resolution to sequence the TRB variable region. Drawn from immuneACCESS, this table holds only the in-frame rearrangements with V and J called that TCRdb kept. Clones are partly lost; checked studies trace under half to an unresolved V gene and leave the rest unexplained. For this sample the table gives some 48,000 clones, of which about 81% were detected only once. Of the sample, 2.5% to 3.5% is held by the ten largest clones. This sample comprised unsorted PBMCs, obtained 0.8 years after starting antiretroviral therapy. The origin of the receptors is a woman younger than 30 with HIV.

The V and J genes are TRBV6-5 and TRBJ2-3, with TRBD1 matching over 7 bases. V was pared by 6 bases and J by 2 bases, with 5 bases of the junction left unmatched. The CDR3 spans 14 residues. CDR1 and CDR2 (germline): MNHEY, SVGAGI. In nucleotides, the CDR3 is TGTGCCAGCAGCCTGACAGGGCCCACAGATACGCAGTATTTT. It specifies CASSLTGPTDTQYF.

J is TRBJ1-4 and V is TRBV4-2; D unresolved. Germline V gene data show CDR1 as LGHNA and CDR2 as YNFKEQ. The CDR3 totals 16 residues. The ends were cut back, 5 bases at V and 0 bases at J, with 13 bases in the middle. CDR3 coding DNA: TGTGCCAGCAGCGATTCTTACAAGTCAACTAATGAAAAACTGTTTTTT. This translates into CASSDSYKSTNEKLFF.

V usage is TRBV5-1 and J usage is TRBJ1-1; D might be TRBD1 (6 bases). The CDR3 spans 15 residues. Germline CDR1 SGHRS, CDR2 YFSETQ. Trimming shortened V by 3 bases and J by 5 bases, and 17 bases separated the two germline ends. As DNA, the CDR3 is TGCGCCAGCAGCTCCGGCGGGGGCGCTCAAACTGAAGCTTTCTTT. It encodes CASSSGGGAQTEAFF.

The CDR3 bases are TGCGCCAGCAGCTCGAACGCGGGAGGGCCGACAGATACGCAGTATTTT. This codes for CASSSNAGGPTDTQYF. This chain connects TRBV5-1 to TRBJ2-3; 9 nucleotides align to TRBD2. CDR1 and CDR2 (germline): SGHRS, YFSETQ. This CDR3 region has 16 residues. With V trimmed by 3 bases and J by 3 bases, 8 bases remained unmatched. The full variable domain, completed using reference TRBV5-1 and TRBJ2-3, is KAGVTQTPRYLIKTRGQQVTLSCSPISGHRSVSWYQQTPGQGLQFLFEYFSETQRNKGNFPGRFSGRQFSNSRSEMNVSTLELGDSALYLCASSSNAGGPTDTQYFGPGTRLTVL.

V usage is TRBV19 and J usage is TRBJ2-7; 11 bases agree with TRBD1. There are 16 residues in the CDR3. V shed 3 bases, J shed 4 bases, and the junction held 8 bases outside the gene matches. Germline lookup yields CDR1 LNHDA and CDR2 SQIVND (reference sequence). The CDR3 DNA reads TGTGCCAGTAGTATGGCCGGGACAGGGGGTTTATACGAGCAGTACTTC. This encodes CASSMAGTGGLYEQYF.

This chain joins TRBV7-6 and TRBJ2-5; the match to TRBD2 covers 9 bases. The CDR3 is 15 amino acids. Germline V gene sequence: CDR1 SGHVS, CDR2 FNYEAQ. J was trimmed by 13 bases and V by 4 bases; bases with no gene match: 16. The CDR3 DNA sequence: TGTGCCAGCAGCTCAATGGGTACTAGCGGGTCGACGTCGTACTTC. Its protein is CASSSMGTSGSTSYF.

V and J are TRBV7-9 and TRBJ2-7; TRBD1 or TRBD2 may be the D gene (5 bases each). V lost 1 base to trimming and J lost 6 bases, with 16 bases between them. The CDR3 loop spans 15 amino acids. Germline-derived CDR1 and CDR2 are SEHNR and FQNEAQ (reference sequence). CDR3 protein: CASSLERDPAGEQYF. The DNA of the CDR3 is TGTGCCAGCAGCTTAGAGAGGGACCCTGCGGGCGAGCAGTACTTC.

The chain's CDR3 is CASSLVTGGRSYNEQFF. The CDR3 region has the DNA TGTGCCAGCAGCTTAGTAACGGGCGGGAGATCATACAATGAGCAGTTCTTC. The V and J genes are TRBV7-6 and TRBJ2-1; 7 bases align to TRBD2. With V trimmed by 1 base and J by 4 bases, 10 bases remained unmatched. The CDR3 contains 17 residues. Germline loops: CDR1 SGHVS, CDR2 FNYEAQ. Drawing the rest from reference TRBV7-6 and TRBJ2-1, the complete variable domain is GAGVSQSPRYKVTKRGQDVALRCDPISGHVSLYWYRQALGQGPEFLTYFNYEAQQDKSGLPNDRFSAERPEGSISTLTIQRTEQRDSAMYRCASSLVTGGRSYNEQFFGPGTRLTVL.

The rearrangement links TRBV9 to TRBJ2-4, with D maybe TRBD2 (6 bases). V was trimmed by 4 bases and J by 5 bases, leaving 10 bases between them. The CDR3 runs 13 residues. The germline CDR1 and CDR2 sequences are SGDLS and YYNGEE. The CDR3 is CASSPWGENIQYF. The CDR3 DNA is TGTGCCAGCAGCCCCTGGGGGGAAAACATTCAGTACTTC.

This clone appeared a few times. This chain joins TRBV27 and TRBJ1-1; D unresolved. Germline CDR1 MNHEY, CDR2 SMNVEV (reference sequence). The CDR3 contains 12 residues. The ends were cut back, 3 bases at V and 5 bases at J, with 7 bases in the middle. The CDR3 protein is CASSFRGTEAFF. The CDR3 nucleotides read TGTGCCAGCAGTTTTCGGGGAACTGAAGCTTTCTTT.

The chain's CDR3 is CASSLTGQNEKLFF. The CDR3 coding sequence is TGTGCCAGCAGTTTAACAGGGCAAAATGAAAAACTGTTTTTT. The V call is TRBV28, the J call TRBJ1-4, with D tentatively TRBD1 (6 bases). The CDR3 loop spans 14 amino acids. Trimming removed 2 bases from V and 5 bases from J, with 9 bases in between. Germline V CDR1 and CDR2: MDHEN, SYDVKM.

Only one count was recorded for this clone. The chain recombines TRBV27 with TRBJ2-6; no reliable D call. The ends were cut back, 6 bases at V and 0 bases at J, with 12 bases in the middle. Germline CDR1 reads MNHEY; CDR2 reads SMNVEV (reference sequence). The CDR3 consists of 16 residues. CDR3: CASSLQVPSGANVLTF. The DNA of the CDR3 is TGTGCCAGCAGCCTGCAGGTCCCCTCTGGGGCCAACGTCCTGACTTTC.

The V and J genes are TRBV28 and TRBJ2-7, with D possibly matching TRBD1 (5 bases). Germline CDR1 reads MDHEN; CDR2 reads SYDVKM. The CDR3 is 15 residues long. Trimming pared 5 bases from V and 2 bases from J, leaving 16 bases between. In DNA form, the CDR3 reads TGTGCCAGCAGTCCAGGGTTAGGCATGACCTACGAGCAGTACTTC. The encoded protein is CASSPGLGMTYEQYF.